Presented here are 25 T cell receptor beta chains from one specimen sequenced in a study of beta chain features in type 1 diabetes (dated by TCRdb to between 2017 and 2018). The library was prepared using the immunoSEQ multiplex PCR assay. All of the isolated RNA was reverse transcribed with the High Capacity cDNA Reverse Transcription Kit, so expressed TCRB transcripts were sequenced. TCRdb holds this immuneACCESS table with in-frame rearrangements only. Some clones are missing; in checked studies, unresolved V genes explain under half, and the rest has no known cause. In this sample the table shows hundreds of thousands of clones, 12% to 15% of which occur a single time. More than 6.5% of the sample lies in the top ten. The sample taken for sequencing was central memory CD4+ T cells from blood. The source of these receptors is a man younger than 45 in good health.

This chain connects TRBV4-1 to TRBJ2-6; TRBD1 might be the D (5 bases). Germline CDR1 MGHRA, CDR2 YSYEKL. The CDR3 totals 17 residues. The V end lost 1 base, the J end lost 0 bases, and 10 bases lay between the germline ends. The CDR3 DNA follows: TGCGCCAGCAGCCAAGGAATAACAGGCTCTGGGGCCAACGTCCTGACTTTC. Translation gives CASSQGITGSGANVLTF.

There are a few counts of this clone. The rearrangement links TRBV5-1 to TRBJ2-3, with 7 bases identical to TRBD1. The junction had 12 bases not matched to a gene; V was cut back by 6 bases and J by 5 bases. CDR3 length equals 15 residues. Germline V gene sequence: CDR1 SGHRS, CDR2 YFSETQ. The CDR3 sequence: CASTREGAAVDTQYF. The CDR3 DNA is TGCGCCAGCACCCGCGAGGGGGCCGCCGTAGATACGCAGTATTTT.

In this sample, this clone turned up a few times. This chain joins TRBV4-3 and TRBJ1-5; D remains unclear. The CDR3 loop spans 16 amino acids. Germline CDR1 is LGHNA and CDR2 is YSLEER. With 2 bases removed from V and 1 base from J, the gap between germline ends came to 12 bases. The CDR3, as DNA: TGCGCCAGCAGCCAATCCTATCCCGGGAGCAATCAGCCCCAGCATTTT. It translates to CASSQSYPGSNQPQHF.

This clone was picked up a small number of times. The rearrangement joins TRBV29-1 to TRBJ2-5; 7 nucleotides align to TRBD2. CDR1 SQVTM and CDR2 ANQGSEA come from the germline V gene. Losses at the gene ends were 3 bases for V and 6 bases for J; bases not matched to a gene: 4. This CDR3 region has 12 residues. CDR3 residues: CSVEGGVQTQYF. As DNA, the CDR3 is TGCAGCGTTGAGGGAGGGGTACAGACCCAGTACTTC.

Many counts were recorded for this clone. The chain recombines TRBV19 with TRBJ2-7; 11 bases are shared with TRBD2. The J segment lost 3 bases and the V segment lost 1 base, leaving 5 bases of the junction unmatched. Germline V CDR1 and CDR2: LNHDA, SQIVND (reference sequence). There are 16 residues in the CDR3. The CDR3 DNA follows: TGTGCCAGTAGTATAGTGACTAGCGGGGCGAGCTACGAGCAGTACTTC. This sequence encodes CASSIVTSGASYEQYF.

This clone has just a few counts. The rearrangement uses TRBV11-3 and TRBJ1-2; D is uncertain. In germline, CDR1 is SGHNT, CDR2 YENEEA. The V gene lost 5 bases and the J gene lost 2 bases, with 12 bases spanning the gap. This CDR3 region has 14 residues. CDR3 sequence (DNA): TGTGCCAGCAGCCCCGACCGTAGAAACTATGGCTACACCTTC. This gives the protein CASSPDRRNYGYTF.

This clone has only a few counts. This chain links TRBV12-5 with TRBJ2-3, with D maybe TRBD1 (5 bases). Germline CDR1 is LGHNT and CDR2 is FRNRAP. The CDR3 length is 15 residues. V lost 0 bases and J lost 2, with 9 bases in between. The CDR3 region has the DNA TGTGCTAGTGGTTTGGTACACAGGTCCACAGATACGCAGTATTTT. Its protein is CASGLVHRSTDTQYF.

This clone was picked up a small number of times. V is TRBV6-1 and J is TRBJ1-6; TRBD1 agrees at 8 bases. There are 14 residues in the CDR3. The V gene's germline CDR1 is MNHNS and CDR2 SASEGT. V lost 5 bases, J lost 10 bases, and 7 bases stayed unmatched. The CDR3 spells CASSSLQGASPLHF. CDR3 DNA: TGTGCCAGCAGTTCACTTCAGGGGGCATCACCCCTCCACTTT.

This clone has more than one count but fewer than ten. The rearrangement joins TRBV28 to TRBJ2-3, with D perhaps matching TRBD1 (6 bases). This CDR3 contains 14 residues. The V gene's germline CDR1 is MDHEN and CDR2 SYDVKM. The germline V and J ends were trimmed by 5 bases and 3 bases, with 12 bases remaining between them. The DNA of the CDR3 is TGTGCCAGCAGTCCCAGAAGGGGGACAGATACGCAGTATTTT. Its translation: CASSPRRGTDTQYF.

This clone was seen many times. The chain couples TRBV7-2 to TRBJ2-1; 7 positions agree with TRBD1. The germline V gene has CDR1 SGHTA and CDR2 FQGNSA. The CDR3 is 16 residues long. J lost 0 bases, V lost 8 bases, and 10 bases had no gene match. In DNA, the CDR3 is TGTGCCAGCCAGAAAGAGGGACAGAGCTCCTACAATGAGCAGTTCTTC. This codes for CASQKEGQSSYNEQFF.

V gene TRBV5-1 combines with J gene TRBJ1-6, with D hard to call. Per the germline V gene, CDR1 is SGHRS and CDR2 is YFSETQ. This CDR3 comprises 13 residues. Deletions cut 6 bases from V and 8 bases from J, with 12 bases between. In nucleotides, the CDR3 is TGCGCCAGCACGGGCAGTGAAGATTCACCCCTCCACTTT. Translated: CASTGSEDSPLHF.

This chain connects TRBV7-2 to TRBJ1-2; D unresolved. CDR3 length: 14 residues. V lost 3 bases and J lost 1, with 9 bases in between. Germline V gene sequence: CDR1 SGHTA, CDR2 FQGNSA. CDR3 bases: TGTGCCAGCAGCTTGGGAAGGAATAACTATGGCTACACCTTC. Translated: CASSLGRNNYGYTF.

The sample holds many counts of this clone. Distinct nucleotide sequences in the sample also encode this CDR3. The genes are TRBV7-2 and TRBJ1-5; weak D call: TRBD1 (5 bases). This CDR3 is built from 13 residues. CDR1 is SGHTA and CDR2 is FQGNSA in the germline V gene. V was clipped by 2 bases and J by 5 bases, with 7 bases between them. CDR3 in amino acids: CASSLSGDQPQHF. The DNA of the CDR3 is TGTGCCAGCAGCTTATCGGGGGATCAGCCCCAGCATTTT.

The chain is built from TRBV9 and TRBJ2-3, with TRBD1 matching over 8 bases. Germline V lookup: CDR1 SGDLS, CDR2 YYNGEE. The CDR3 runs to 15 residues. With 4 bases clipped from V and 4 bases from J, the junction kept 8 bases outside the gene matches. Here the CDR3 reads CASSIQGASADTQYF. CDR3 nucleotide sequence: TGTGCCAGCAGCATCCAGGGGGCTAGCGCAGATACGCAGTATTTT.

This clone was found a few times. The V call is TRBV11-2, the J call TRBJ2-7; D possibly corresponds to TRBD2 (6 bases). Germline-derived CDR1 and CDR2 are SGHAT and FQNNGV. The CDR3 length is 15 residues. The germline V and J ends were trimmed by 5 bases and 4 bases, with 18 bases remaining between them. CDR3 in amino acids: CASSKRGISGYEQYF. The DNA for the CDR3 is TGTGCCAGCAGCAAACGGGGGATTTCGGGATACGAGCAGTACTTC.

This clone was detected only a few times. The chain recombines TRBV13 with TRBJ2-1; either TRBD1 or TRBD2 may fit D (5 bases each). Trimming shortened V by 5 bases and J by 10 bases, and 12 bases separated the two germline ends. Germline values: CDR1 PRHDT, CDR2 FYEKMQ (reference sequence). The CDR3 runs to 12 residues. The CDR3 spells CASSHRGAEQFF. DNA for the CDR3: TGTGCCAGCAGCCATAGAGGGGCAGAGCAGTTCTTC.

A single count supports this clone. The chain is built from TRBV2 and TRBJ1-1; no firm D call. The CDR3 totals 13 residues. The germline V gene encodes CDR1 SNHLY and CDR2 FYNNEI. V lost 4 bases and J 6 bases, leaving 12 bases between the germline ends. CDR3 loop: CASSAFGQAEAFF. The CDR3 DNA reads as TGTGCCAGCAGTGCGTTTGGGCAAGCTGAAGCTTTCTTT.

The table lists this clone with a few counts. The chain links TRBV18 to TRBJ1-5, with D perhaps TRBD1 (6 bases). The V and J ends lost 1 base and 4 bases respectively, with 14 bases between them. Germline lookup yields CDR1 KGHSH and CDR2 LQKENI. The CDR3 is 16 residues long. CDR3 sequence: CASSPLGGHENQPQHF. CDR3 sequence (DNA): TGTGCCAGCTCACCACTTGGGGGGCACGAGAATCAGCCCCAGCATTTT.

The chain couples TRBV6-1 to TRBJ1-1; D ambiguous. The CDR3 runs to 11 residues. V lost 6 bases and J lost 5, with 7 bases in between. Per the germline V gene, CDR1 is MNHNS and CDR2 is SASEGT. The CDR3 nucleotides are TGTGCCAGCAGAACCGGGACTGAAGCTTTCTTT. Its protein product is CASRTGTEAFF.

This clone appeared once. The chain joins TRBV5-8 to TRBJ2-1; 15 bases agree with TRBD2. The CDR3 contains 16 residues. With V trimmed by 4 bases and J by 9 bases, 8 bases remained unmatched. Germline V CDR1 and CDR2: SGHTS, YDEGEE. The CDR3 region has the DNA TGTGCCAGCAGCCGCGGGACTAGCGGGAGGCGGGGTGAGCAGTTCTTC. Translation: CASSRGTSGRRGEQFF.

The rearrangement joins TRBV5-6 to TRBJ2-7; perhaps TRBD2 as D (6 bases). Germline V lookup: CDR1 SGHDT, CDR2 YYEEEE. V dropped 0 bases and J dropped 4 bases, with 14 bases sitting between them. The CDR3 contains 15 residues. The CDR3 reads CASSLAGGLTYEQYV. CDR3 nucleotide sequence: TGTGCCAGCAGCTTGGCCGGGGGACTGACATACGAGCAGTACGTC.

The chain recombines TRBV6-1 with TRBJ1-6; 10 nucleotides agree with TRBD1. Germline-derived CDR1 and CDR2 are MNHNS and SASEGT. V was clipped by 10 bases and J by 9 bases; unmatched bases: 9. The CDR3 consists of 14 residues. The CDR3 loop reads CATRGTGDRSPLHF. The CDR3 DNA reads as TGTGCCACCCGTGGGACAGGGGACCGTTCACCCCTCCACTTT.

CDR3 amino acids: CASSGRNRGNTEAFF. DNA of the CDR3: TGTGCCAGCAGCGGTCGGAACAGGGGTAACACTGAAGCTTTCTTT. The chain recombines TRBV9 with TRBJ1-1, with 7 positions matching TRBD1. In germline, CDR1 is SGDLS, CDR2 YYNGEE. The CDR3 length is 15 residues. J gave up 2 bases and V 3 bases, and 7 bases lay outside the gene matches.

This clone was detected ten times or more. The chain carries TRBV5-1 and TRBJ2-7; D gene uncertain. The germline V and J ends were trimmed by 0 bases and 2 bases, with 9 bases remaining between them. There are 14 residues in the CDR3. Per germline, CDR1 SGHRS and CDR2 YFSETQ. CDR3: CASSLDGGAYEQYF. CDR3 bases: TGCGCCAGCAGCTTGGACGGCGGAGCCTACGAGCAGTACTTC.

DNA of the CDR3: TGCGCCAGCAGCACCTCCGGACTAGCGGGGAAAGCGACCCAGTACTTC. Translation gives CASSTSGLAGKATQYF. The chain couples TRBV5-1 to TRBJ2-5; 12 bases are shared with TRBD2. The germline V gene encodes CDR1 SGHRS and CDR2 YFSETQ. The length of the CDR3 is 16 residues. V was pared by 4 bases and J by 7 bases, with 11 bases of the junction left unmatched.